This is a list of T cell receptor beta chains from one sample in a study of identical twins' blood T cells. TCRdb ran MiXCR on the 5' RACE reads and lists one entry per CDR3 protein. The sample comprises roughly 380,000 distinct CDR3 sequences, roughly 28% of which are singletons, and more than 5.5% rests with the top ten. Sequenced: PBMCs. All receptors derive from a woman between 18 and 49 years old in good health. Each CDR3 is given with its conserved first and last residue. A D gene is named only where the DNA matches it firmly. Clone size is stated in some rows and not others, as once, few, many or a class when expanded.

CASTSVGGLGTYNEQFF TGTGCCAGCACCTCCGTGGGGGGACTAGGCACCTACAATGAGCAGTTCTTC . TRBJ2-1 TRBV21-1 few
CASSYKRGRWDEKLFF TGTGCCAGCAGTTACAAAAGAGGTCGGTGGGATGAAAAACTGTTTTTT . TRBJ1-4 TRBV6-5 .
CSFPSGNEQFF TGCAGCTTTCCTAGCGGGAATGAGCAGTTCTTC TRBD2 TRBJ2-1 TRBV29-1 few
CATTQGINTGELFF TGTGCCACCACGCAGGGGATTAACACCGGGGAGCTGTTTTTT . TRBJ2-2 TRBV7-6 .
CASSLPGTGLNEQFF TGTGCCAGCAGCTTACCCGGGACAGGGTTGAATGAGCAGTTCTTC TRBD1 TRBJ2-1 TRBV13 many
CASSPTTDTQYF TGTGCCAGCAGCCCTACGACAGATACGCAGTATTTT . TRBJ2-3 TRBV5-1 many
CSGQKIYNEQFF TGCAGCGGGCAGAAAATATACAATGAGCAGTTCTTC . TRBJ2-1 TRBV29-1 .
CSARDRQGTGELFF TGCAGTGCTAGAGATCGGCAGGGCACCGGGGAGCTGTTTTTT . TRBJ2-2 TRBV20-1 .
CASSYGGSWGNEQFF TGTGCCAGCAGTTACGGGGGCTCTTGGGGCAATGAGCAGTTCTTC . TRBJ2-1 TRBV6-5 few
CASSCRDTYSNQPQHF TGCGCCAGCAGCTGCCGGGACACCTATAGCAATCAGCCCCAGCATTTT . TRBJ1-5 TRBV5-1 few
CSVPVLTYNEQFF TGCAGCGTTCCGGTATTGACCTACAATGAGCAGTTCTTC . TRBJ2-1 TRBV29-1 many
CASSLMFGEGFEAFF TGCGCCAGCAGCTTGATGTTTGGGGAGGGTTTTGAAGCTTTCTTT . TRBJ1-1 TRBV5-1 .